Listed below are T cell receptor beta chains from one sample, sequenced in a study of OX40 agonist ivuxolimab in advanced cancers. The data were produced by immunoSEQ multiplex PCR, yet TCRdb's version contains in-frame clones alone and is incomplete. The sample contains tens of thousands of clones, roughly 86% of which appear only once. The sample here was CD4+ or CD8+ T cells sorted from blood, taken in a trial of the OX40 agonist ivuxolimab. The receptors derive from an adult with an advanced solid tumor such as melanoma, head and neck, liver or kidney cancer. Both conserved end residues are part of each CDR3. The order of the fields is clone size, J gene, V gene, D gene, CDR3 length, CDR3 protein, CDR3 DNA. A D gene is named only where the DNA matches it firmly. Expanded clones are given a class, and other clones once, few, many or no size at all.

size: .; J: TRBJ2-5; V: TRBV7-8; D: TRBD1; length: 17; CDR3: CASSIGRTGTAQETQYF; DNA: TGTGCCAGCAGCATCGGAAGAACCGGGACAGCCCAAGAGACCCAGTACTTC
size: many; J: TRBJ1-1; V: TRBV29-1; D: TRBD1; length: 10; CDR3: CSATGAAAFF; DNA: TGCAGCGCTACAGGGGCGGCAGCTTTCTTT
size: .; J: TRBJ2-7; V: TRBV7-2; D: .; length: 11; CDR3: CASSLRYEQYF; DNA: TGTGCCAGCAGCTTGAGATACGAGCAGTACTTC
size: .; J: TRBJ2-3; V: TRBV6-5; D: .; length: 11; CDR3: CASSGAGTQYF; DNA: TGTGCCAGCAGTGGGGCAGGTACGCAGTATTTT
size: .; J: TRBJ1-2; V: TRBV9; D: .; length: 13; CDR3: CASSVGGDYGYTF; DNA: TGTGCCAGCAGCGTAGGAGGGGACTATGGCTACACCTTC
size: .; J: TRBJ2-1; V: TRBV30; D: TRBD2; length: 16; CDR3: CAWSAGLAGGQSEQFF; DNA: TGTGCCTGGAGTGCTGGACTAGCGGGGGGGCAAAGTGAGCAGTTCTTC
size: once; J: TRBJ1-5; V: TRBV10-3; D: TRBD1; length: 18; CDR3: CATRRRTGGSLSNQPQHF; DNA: TGTGCCACCCGCCGTCGGACAGGGGGCTCTCTTAGCAATCAGCCCCAGCATTTT
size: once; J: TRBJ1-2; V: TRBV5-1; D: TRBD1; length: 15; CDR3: CASSVHGKQGDGYTF; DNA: TGCGCCAGCAGCGTACATGGAAAACAGGGGGACGGCTACACCTTC
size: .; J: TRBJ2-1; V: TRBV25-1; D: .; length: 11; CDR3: CASRAYNEQFF; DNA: TGTGCCAGCAGGGCCTACAATGAGCAGTTCTTC
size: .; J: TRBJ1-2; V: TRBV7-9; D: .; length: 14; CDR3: CASSVQGGIGGYTF; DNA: TGTGCCAGCAGCGTACAAGGAGGGATAGGCGGCTACACCTTC
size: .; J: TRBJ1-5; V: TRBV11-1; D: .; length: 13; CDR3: CASSSDLNQPQHF; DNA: TGTGCCAGCAGCTCAGACTTGAATCAGCCCCAGCATTTT
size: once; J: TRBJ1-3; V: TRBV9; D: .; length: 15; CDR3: CASSDGPNSGNTIYF; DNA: TGTGCCAGCAGCGACGGACCGAACTCTGGAAACACCATATATTTT
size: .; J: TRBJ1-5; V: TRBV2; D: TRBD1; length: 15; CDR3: CASSRTGGSNQPQHF; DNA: TGTGCCAGCAGTAGGACAGGGGGTAGCAATCAGCCCCAGCATTTT
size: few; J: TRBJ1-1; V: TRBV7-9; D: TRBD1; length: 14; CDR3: CASSRQGIGAEAFF; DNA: TGTGCCAGCAGTCGACAGGGTATCGGAGCTGAAGCTTTCTTT
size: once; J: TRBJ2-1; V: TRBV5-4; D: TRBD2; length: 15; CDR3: CASSLALAGGYEQFF; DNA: TGTGCCAGCAGCTTGGCGCTAGCGGGAGGGTATGAGCAGTTCTTC
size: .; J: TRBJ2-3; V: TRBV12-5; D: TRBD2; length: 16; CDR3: CASGLGTSGGTDTQYF; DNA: TGTGCTAGTGGTCTAGGGACTAGCGGCGGCACAGATACGCAGTATTTT
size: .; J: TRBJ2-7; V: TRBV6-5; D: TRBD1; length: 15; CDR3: CASSLHYRGGYEQYF; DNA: TGTGCCAGCAGTTTGCATTACAGGGGCGGTTACGAGCAGTACTTC
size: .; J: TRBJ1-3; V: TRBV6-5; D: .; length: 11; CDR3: CASSYGGTEDF; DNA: TGTGCCAGCAGTTATGGGGGAACGGAAGATTTT
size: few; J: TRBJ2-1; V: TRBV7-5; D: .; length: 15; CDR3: CARSPQRVSAGEQFF; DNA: TGTGCCAGAAGTCCCCAAAGGGTTAGCGCGGGTGAGCAGTTCTTC
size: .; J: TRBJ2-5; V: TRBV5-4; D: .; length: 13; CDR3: CASSFQYQETQYF; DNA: TGTGCCAGCAGCTTCCAGTACCAAGAGACCCAGTACTTC
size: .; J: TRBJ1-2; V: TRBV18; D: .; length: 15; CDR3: CASSPIGERDYGYTF; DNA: TGTGCCAGCTCACCAATAGGAGAGAGGGACTATGGCTACACCTTC
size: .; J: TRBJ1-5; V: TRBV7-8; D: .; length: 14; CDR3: CASRSGVSNQPQHF; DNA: TGTGCCAGCAGATCAGGGGTCAGCAATCAGCCCCAGCATTTT
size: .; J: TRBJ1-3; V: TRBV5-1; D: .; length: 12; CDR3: CASSPSGNTIYF; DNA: TGCGCCAGCAGCCCATCTGGAAACACCATATATTTT
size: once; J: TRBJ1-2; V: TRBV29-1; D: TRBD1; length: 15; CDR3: CSVHTGGQGNYGYTF; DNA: TGCAGCGTTCACACGGGAGGACAGGGGAACTATGGCTACACCTTC
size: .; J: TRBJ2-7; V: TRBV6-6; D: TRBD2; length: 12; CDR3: CAIGEGRYEQYF; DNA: TGTGCCATCGGGGAGGGTAGGTACGAGCAGTACTTC
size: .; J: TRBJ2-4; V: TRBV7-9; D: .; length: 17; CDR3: CASSLSWTDLAKNIQYF; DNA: TGTGCCAGCAGCTTATCCTGGACAGACTTAGCCAAAAACATTCAGTACTTC
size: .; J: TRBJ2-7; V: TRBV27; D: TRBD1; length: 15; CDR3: CASRPGTGGFYEQYF; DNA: TGTGCCAGCAGACCCGGGACAGGGGGGTTCTACGAGCAGTACTTC
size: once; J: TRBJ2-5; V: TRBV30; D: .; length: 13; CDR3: CAWRTYSLETQYF; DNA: TGTGCCTGGAGAACATACAGCCTAGAGACCCAGTACTTC
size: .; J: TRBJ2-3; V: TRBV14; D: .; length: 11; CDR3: CASSQDDTQYF; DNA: TGTGCCAGCAGCCAAGATGATACGCAGTATTTT
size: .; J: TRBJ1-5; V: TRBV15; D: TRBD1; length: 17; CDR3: CATSSSHFRTGDQPQHF; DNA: TGTGCCACCAGCAGTTCTCACTTCAGGACAGGAGATCAGCCCCAGCATTTT
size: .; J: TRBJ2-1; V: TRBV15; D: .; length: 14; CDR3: CATSRDVDMNEQFF; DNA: TGTGCCACCAGCAGAGATGTCGACATGAATGAGCAGTTCTTC
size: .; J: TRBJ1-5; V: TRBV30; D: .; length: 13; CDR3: CACGRVSNQPQHF; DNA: TGTGCCTGTGGCCGGGTCTCCAATCAGCCCCAGCATTTT
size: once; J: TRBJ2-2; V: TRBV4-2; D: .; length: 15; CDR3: CASSQLVKDTGELFF; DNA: TGTGCCAGCAGCCAGCTAGTTAAGGACACCGGGGAGCTGTTTTTT
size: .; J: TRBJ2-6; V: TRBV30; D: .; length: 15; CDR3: CAWSVFGAGANVLTF; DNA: TGTGCCTGGAGTGTGTTTGGGGCTGGGGCCAACGTCCTGACTTTC
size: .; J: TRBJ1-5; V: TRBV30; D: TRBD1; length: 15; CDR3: CAWATGNGVNQPQHF; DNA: TGTGCCTGGGCGACAGGGAATGGGGTCAATCAGCCCCAGCATTTT
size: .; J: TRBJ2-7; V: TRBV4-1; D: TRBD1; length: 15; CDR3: CASSQDRDRVHEQYF; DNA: TGCGCCAGCAGCCAAGACCGGGACAGGGTGCACGAGCAGTACTTC
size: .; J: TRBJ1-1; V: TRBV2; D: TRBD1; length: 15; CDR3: CASSESRTGGYEAFF; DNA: TGTGCCAGCAGTGAATCGCGGACAGGGGGCTATGAAGCTTTCTTT
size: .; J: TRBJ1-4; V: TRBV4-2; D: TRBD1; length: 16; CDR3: CASSQSPGTGSEKLFF; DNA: TGTGCCAGCAGCCAGTCGCCCGGGACAGGGTCCGAAAAACTGTTTTTT
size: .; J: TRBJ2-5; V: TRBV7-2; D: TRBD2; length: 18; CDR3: CASSSQTELAGGQETQYF; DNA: TGTGCCAGCAGCTCCCAAACCGAACTAGCGGGAGGGCAAGAGACCCAGTACTTC
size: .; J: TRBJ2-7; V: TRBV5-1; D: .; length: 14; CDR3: CASSPVRESYEQYF; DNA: TGCGCCAGCAGCCCCGTCCGGGAGTCGTACGAGCAGTACTTC
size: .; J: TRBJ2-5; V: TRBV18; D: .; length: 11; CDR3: CASSPQETQYF; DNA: TGTGCCAGCTCGCCTCAAGAGACCCAGTACTTC
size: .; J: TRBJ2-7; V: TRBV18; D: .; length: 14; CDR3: CASSLRGQLYEQYF; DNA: TGTGCCAGCTCACTGAGGGGACAACTCTACGAGCAGTACTTC
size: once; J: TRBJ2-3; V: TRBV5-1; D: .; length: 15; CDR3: CASSLAGLGTDTQYF; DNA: TGCGCCAGCAGCTTGGCAGGGCTCGGCACAGATACGCAGTATTTT
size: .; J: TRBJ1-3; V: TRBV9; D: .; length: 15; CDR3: CASSERTDSGNTIYF; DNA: TGTGCCAGCAGCGAACGAACCGACAGTGGAAACACCATATATTTT
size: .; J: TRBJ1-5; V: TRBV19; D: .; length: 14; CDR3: CASSIQAGNQPQHF; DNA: TGTGCCAGTAGTATTCAGGCGGGCAATCAGCCCCAGCATTTT